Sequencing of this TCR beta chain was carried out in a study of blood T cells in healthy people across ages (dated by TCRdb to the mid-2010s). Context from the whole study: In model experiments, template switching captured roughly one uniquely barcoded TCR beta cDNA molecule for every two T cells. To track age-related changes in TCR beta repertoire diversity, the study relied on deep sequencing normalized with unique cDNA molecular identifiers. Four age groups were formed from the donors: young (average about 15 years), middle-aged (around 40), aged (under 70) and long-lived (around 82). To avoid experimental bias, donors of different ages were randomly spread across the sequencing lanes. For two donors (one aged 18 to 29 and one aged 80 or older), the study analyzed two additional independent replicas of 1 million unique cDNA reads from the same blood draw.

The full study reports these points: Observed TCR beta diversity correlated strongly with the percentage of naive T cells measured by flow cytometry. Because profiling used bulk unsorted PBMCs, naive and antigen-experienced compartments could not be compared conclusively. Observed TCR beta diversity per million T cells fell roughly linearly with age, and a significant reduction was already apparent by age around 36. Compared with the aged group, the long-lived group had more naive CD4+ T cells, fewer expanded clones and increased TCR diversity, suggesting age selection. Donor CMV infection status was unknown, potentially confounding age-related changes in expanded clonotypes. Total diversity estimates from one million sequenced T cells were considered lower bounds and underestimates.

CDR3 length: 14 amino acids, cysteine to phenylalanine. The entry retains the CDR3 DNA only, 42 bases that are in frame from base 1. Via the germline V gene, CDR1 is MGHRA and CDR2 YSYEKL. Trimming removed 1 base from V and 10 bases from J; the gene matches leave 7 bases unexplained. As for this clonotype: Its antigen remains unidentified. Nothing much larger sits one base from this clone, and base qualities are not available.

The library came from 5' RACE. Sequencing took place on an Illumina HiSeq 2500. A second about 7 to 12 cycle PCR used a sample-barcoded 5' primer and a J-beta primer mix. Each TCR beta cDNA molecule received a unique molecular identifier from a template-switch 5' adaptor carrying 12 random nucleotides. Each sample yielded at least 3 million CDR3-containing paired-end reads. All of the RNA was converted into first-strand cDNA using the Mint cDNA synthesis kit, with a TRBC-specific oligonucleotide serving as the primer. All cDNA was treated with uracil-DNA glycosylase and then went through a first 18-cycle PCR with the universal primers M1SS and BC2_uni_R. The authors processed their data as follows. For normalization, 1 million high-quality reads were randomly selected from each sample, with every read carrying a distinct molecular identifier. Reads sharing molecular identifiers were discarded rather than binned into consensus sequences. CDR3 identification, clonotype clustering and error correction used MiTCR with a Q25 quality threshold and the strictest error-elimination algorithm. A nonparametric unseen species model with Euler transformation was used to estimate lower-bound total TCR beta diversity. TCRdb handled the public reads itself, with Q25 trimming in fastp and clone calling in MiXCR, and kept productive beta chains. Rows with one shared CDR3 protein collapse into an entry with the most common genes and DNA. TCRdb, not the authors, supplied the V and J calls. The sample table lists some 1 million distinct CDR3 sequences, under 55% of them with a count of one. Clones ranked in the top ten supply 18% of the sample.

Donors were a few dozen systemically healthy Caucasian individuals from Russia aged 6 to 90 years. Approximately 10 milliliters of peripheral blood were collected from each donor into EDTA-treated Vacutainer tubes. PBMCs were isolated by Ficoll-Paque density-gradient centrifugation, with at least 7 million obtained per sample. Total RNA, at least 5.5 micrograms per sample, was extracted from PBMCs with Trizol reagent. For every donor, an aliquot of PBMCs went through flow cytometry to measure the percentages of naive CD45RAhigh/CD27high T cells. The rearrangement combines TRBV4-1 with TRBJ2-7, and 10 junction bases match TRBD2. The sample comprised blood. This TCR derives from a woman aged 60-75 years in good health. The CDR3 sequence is CASSQVASGGLQYF. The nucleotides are TGCGCCAGCAGCCAAGTGGCTAGCGGGGGTCTTCAGTACTTC.